This T cell receptor beta chain was retrieved from a study of cytomegalovirus exposure and HLA in healthy donors. Assay: immunoSEQ multiplex PCR; the TCRdb copy retains only in-frame clones and omits some. This sample has approximately 270,000 clones; approximately 83% occur once, and the top ten carry more than 0.8%. The CDR3 covers 14 residues. Unmatched junction bases numbered 8, after V lost 4 bases and J lost 6 bases. Germline V lookup: CDR1 SQVTM, CDR2 ANQGSEA. V and J are TRBV29-1 and TRBJ2-1; 8 nucleotides align to TRBD2. The material sequenced was PBMCs. This receptor was identified in a young woman in good health and CMV-seronegative. CDR3 sequence (DNA): TGCAGCGTTGTATTAACTAGCGGTACCAATGAGCAGTTCTTC. Its protein product is CSVVLTSGTNEQFF.